The present entry profiles one T cell receptor (beta chain) with its context. Under the authors' procedure: Amplification of reference gene primers provided the estimated nucleated cell counts. Sequenced by immunoSEQ multiplex PCR; TCRdb stores in-frame clones only, minus some. V, J and clone size were drawn from that table, and D and trimming were deduced from the DNA. The profile covers about 310,000 clones, with around 90% appearing a single time and 1% taken by the ten largest. This specimen belongs to a study of blood T cell repertoires in COVID-19. Study overall: The study drew acute and convalescent COVID-19 samples from the United States, Italy and Spain. In each case, the material was cDNA or gDNA derived from T cells, B-cell-depleted T cells, or PBMCs.

Germline V lookup: CDR1 SNHLY, CDR2 FYNNEI. The CDR3 consists of 16 residues. Between the trimmed V and J ends, which lost 6 bases and 0 bases, there was a span of 18 bases. The chain joins TRBV2 to TRBJ2-7, with unresolved D. The sample consisted of peripheral blood. The TCR was taken from a man aged 50-60 years with active or convalescent COVID-19. The CDR3 is CASSPSERPSSYEQYF. The CDR3 DNA reads TGTGCCAGCAGCCCATCGGAGAGGCCGAGCTCCTACGAGCAGTACTTC.